One and the same sample provided the 23 T cell receptor beta chains below, sequenced in a study of CD8 T cells in ankylosing spondylitis (dated by TCRdb to about 2017). The paper as a whole reports these results and caveats: Blood from ankylosing spondylitis patients appeared to be characterized by a TCR beta motif made up of eight highly homologous amino acid variants.

These TCRs are of unknown antigen specificity. The library was prepared using 5' RACE. TCRdb records Illumina HiSeq 2500 as the sequencer. Using fastp trimming at Q25 and MiXCR clonotype assembly, TCRdb reanalyzed the public sequencing data and kept in-frame beta chains. Entries are consolidated by CDR3 protein sequence, retaining the most common genes and DNA. The sample includes approximately 400,000 distinct CDR3 sequences, with 20% to 30% observed a single time. 0.75% to 0.9% of the sample is held by the ten biggest clonotypes. The sample was blood, either unsorted or a sorted T cell fraction (not recorded which). The origin of the receptors is a male donor with ankylosing spondylitis.

This clonotype was seen at least ten times. The CDR3 region is CSARPTGGGGYTF. In nucleotides, the CDR3 is TGCAGTGCTAGACCAACAGGGGGCGGGGGCTACACCTTC. The J gene is TRBJ1-2, the V gene TRBV20-1; 9 bases fit TRBD1. Germline CDR1 DFQATT, CDR2 SNEGSKA (reference sequence). The CDR3 length is 13 residues. With V trimmed by 2 bases and J by 8 bases, 6 bases remained unmatched.

The chain uses TRBV20-1 and TRBJ2-1; D possibly corresponds to TRBD2 (5 bases). The length of the CDR3 is 17 residues. The V gene lost 7 bases and the J gene lost 3 bases, with 25 bases spanning the gap. CDR1 is DFQATT, CDR2 SNEGSKA, per germline (reference sequence). The CDR3 region is CSEKSFVGVELYNEQFF. In DNA form, the CDR3 reads TGCAGTGAAAAGTCGTTTGTGGGAGTAGAACTCTACAATGAGCAGTTCTTC.

The chain carries TRBV11-3 and TRBJ2-7; possibly TRBD1 or TRBD2 for D (5 bases each). V shed 0 bases and J shed 6 bases, with 12 bases lying between them. The CDR3 is 14 residues long. The germline gives CDR1 SGHNT, CDR2 YENEEA. The CDR3, as DNA: TGTGCCAGCAGCTTAGATGGGACCGCTGGCGAGCAGTACGTC. Translated: CASSLDGTAGEQYV.

V is TRBV5-1 and J is TRBJ2-4, with D tentatively TRBD2 (5 bases). The CDR3 is 16 residues long. V was shortened by 7 bases and J by 0 bases, with 17 bases between the two germline ends. Germline V CDR1 and CDR2: SGHRS, YFSETQ. The CDR3 protein is CASHQSSGGAKNIQYF. CDR3 nucleotide sequence: TGCGCCAGCCACCAATCCAGCGGAGGAGCCAAAAACATTCAGTACTTC.

This clonotype has just one count. This sequence joins TRBV9 and TRBJ2-1; D is possibly TRBD1 or TRBD2 (5 bases each). Between the trimmed V and J ends, which lost 0 bases and 3 bases, there was a span of 7 bases. The germline CDR1 and CDR2 sequences are SGDLS and YYNGEE. This CDR3 is built from 14 residues. The CDR3 is CASSVGGDYNEQFF. CDR3 in DNA: TGTGCCAGCAGCGTAGGAGGGGACTACAATGAGCAGTTCTTC.

The rearrangement joins TRBV10-2 to TRBJ2-7; maybe TRBD1 (6 bases). The CDR3 runs 14 residues. The germline V and J ends were trimmed by 6 bases and 1 base, with 13 bases remaining between them. Germline assignment: CDR1 WSHSY and CDR2 SAAADI. This chain's CDR3 is CASSDRLASYEQYF. DNA for the CDR3: TGCGCCAGCAGCGACAGGTTAGCATCCTACGAGCAGTACTTC.

In its sample, this clonotype was seen a few times. This sequence joins TRBV6-5 and TRBJ1-2; 12 nucleotides line up with TRBD1. CDR1 is MNHEY and CDR2 is SVGAGI in the germline V gene. The CDR3 runs to 16 residues. The junction had 6 bases not matched to a gene; V was cut back by 4 bases and J by 3 bases. Written as DNA, the CDR3 is TGTGCCAGCAGTTTCCTGGGGACAGGGGGCGACTATGGCTACACCTTC. Its translation is CASSFLGTGGDYGYTF.

The V and J genes are TRBV6-2 or TRBV6-3 and TRBJ2-2; D is ambiguous. Germline assignment: CDR1 MNHEY and CDR2 SVGEGT. CDR3 length: 14 residues. Trimming pared 5 bases from V and 5 bases from J, leaving 12 bases between. CDR3 DNA: TGTGCCAGCAGTCTTCGGACCAGTACCGGGGAGCTGTTTTTT. Protein: CASSLRTSTGELFF.

This clonotype was counted between two and nine times. This chain links TRBV2 with TRBJ1-5, with 8 bases that match TRBD1. Germline V CDR1 and CDR2: SNHLY, FYNNEI. The CDR3 is 13 amino acids. V was pared by 7 bases and J by 4 bases, with 3 bases of the junction left unmatched. This chain's CDR3 is CASNDRGNQPQHF. The DNA for the CDR3 is TGTGCCAGCAACGACAGGGGTAATCAGCCCCAGCATTTT.

This chain joins TRBV7-8 and TRBJ2-3; 9 bases match TRBD1. CDR1 and CDR2 (germline): SGHVS, FQNEAQ. CDR3 length equals 15 residues. Trimming removed 4 bases from V and 5 bases from J; junction bases left unmatched: 7. The CDR3 protein is CASSWMGQGLDTQYF. The CDR3 nucleotides read TGTGCCAGCAGCTGGATGGGACAGGGCTTAGATACGCAGTATTTT.

This clonotype was seen more than once but under ten times. The V call is TRBV29-1, the J call TRBJ2-2, with 7 positions matching TRBD2. The ends lost 6 bases at V and 8 bases at J; junction bases unmatched: 15. Germline loops: CDR1 SQVTM, CDR2 ANQGSEA. The CDR3 loop spans 15 amino acids. CDR3 in amino acids: CSVARLLGGSGELFF. The CDR3 nucleotides are TGCAGCGTGGCAAGACTACTCGGGGGGTCGGGGGAGCTGTTTTTT.

This clonotype was counted ten times or more. The chain couples TRBV2 to TRBJ1-2, with D possibly being TRBD1 (5 bases). Trimming took 7 bases from V and 2 from J, leaving 8 bases between them. Germline CDR1 and CDR2: SNHLY and FYNNEI. This CDR3 region has 12 residues. CDR3 nucleotide sequence: TGTGCCAGCAATAGGGACAACTATGGCTACACCTTC. Translation gives CASNRDNYGYTF. Full variable domain (outside the CDR3, taken from reference TRBV2 and TRBJ1-2): EPEVTQTPSHQVTQMGQEVILRCVPISNHLYFYWYRQILGQKVEFLVSFYNNEISEKSEIFDDQFSVERPDGSNFTLKIRSTKLEDSAMYFCASNRDNYGYTFGSGTRLTVV.

This clonotype appeared a few times. The CDR3 here is CASSLEPQATIYGYTF. CDR3 bases: TGTGCCAGCAGCTTGGAGCCCCAGGCGACTATCTATGGCTACACCTTC. V usage is TRBV5-5 and J usage is TRBJ1-2; D not certain. Germline V gene sequence: CDR1 SGHKS, CDR2 YYEKEE (reference sequence). Trimming removed 0 bases at V and 4 bases at J, with 16 bases between. CDR3 length equals 16 residues.

The rearrangement uses TRBV15 and TRBJ1-3, with D unresolved. V lost 0 bases, J lost 7 bases, and 16 bases lay in between. Per germline, CDR1 LNHNV and CDR2 YYDKDF (reference sequence). This CDR3 comprises 16 residues. The CDR3 reads CATSREQILSGNTIYF. CDR3 nucleotide sequence: TGTGCCACCAGCAGAGAGCAGATACTCAGCGGGAACACCATATATTTT.

This chain uses TRBV20-1 with TRBJ1-1; 7 bases agree with TRBD1. The germline V gene encodes CDR1 DFQATT and CDR2 SNEGSKA (reference sequence). The CDR3 is 14 amino acids. The trim removed 6 bases at V and 1 base at J, leaving 8 bases unmatched. CDR3: CSARSGTANTEAFF. CDR3 DNA: TGCAGTGCGAGATCCGGGACAGCGAACACTGAAGCTTTCTTT.

The chain uses TRBV6-5 and TRBJ2-2; D call uncertain. This CDR3 spans 15 amino acids. The V end was cut by 4 bases, the J end by 0 bases, with 9 bases between. The germline gives CDR1 MNHEY, CDR2 SVGAGI. CDR3 sequence (DNA): TGTGCCAGCAGTTCCAGGACCACGAACACCGGGGAGCTGTTTTTT. Translation: CASSSRTTNTGELFF.

This clonotype has a handful of counts. The chain combines TRBV12-3 or TRBV12-4 with TRBJ2-5, with D possibly TRBD2 on 6 matching bases. This CDR3 is built from 14 residues. V lost 3 bases, J lost 2 bases, and 10 bases lay in between. CDR3 in amino acids: CASSFGAGQETQYF. The CDR3, as DNA: TGTGCCAGCAGTTTTGGGGCGGGGCAAGAGACCCAGTACTTC.

This clonotype was seen at least ten times. The gene calls are TRBV5-1 and TRBJ2-3; the match to TRBD1 covers 8 bases. The CDR3 is 15 amino acids. CDR1 SGHRS and CDR2 YFSETQ come from the germline V gene. V was clipped by 4 bases and J by 5 bases; unmatched bases: 9. DNA of the CDR3: TGCGCCAGCAGCCCCAGGGGGCTCGTACAAGATACGCAGTATTTT. Amino acids: CASSPRGLVQDTQYF.

The rearrangement joins TRBV20-1 to TRBJ2-1, with 12 bases that match TRBD2. The trim removed 5 bases at V and 9 bases at J, leaving 14 bases unmatched. CDR3 size: 16 residues. In germline, CDR1 is DFQATT, CDR2 SNEGSKA (reference sequence). The CDR3 loop reads CSAPPRGLAGSGEQFF. The CDR3 nucleotides read TGCAGTGCTCCCCCCCGCGGACTAGCGGGAAGTGGTGAGCAGTTCTTC.

The chain has TRBV7-2 and TRBJ2-5, with D possibly matching TRBD1 (6 bases). The V end was cut by 6 bases, the J end by 6 bases, with 23 bases between. Germline V gene sequence: CDR1 SGHTA, CDR2 FQGNSA. The CDR3 runs to 16 residues. CDR3 sequence (DNA): TGTGCCAGCAGTACCTTGGCAGGGGTATTTGTCCAGACCCAGTACTTC. This sequence encodes CASSTLAGVFVQTQYF.

The chain employs TRBV5-1 and TRBJ2-2; D may correspond to TRBD1 or TRBD2 (5 bases each). Germline values: CDR1 SGHRS, CDR2 YFSETQ. V dropped 0 bases and J dropped 6 bases, with 15 bases sitting between them. The CDR3 loop spans 16 amino acids. The CDR3 loop is CASSLERGQGPGELFF. DNA of the CDR3: TGCGCCAGCAGCTTGGAAAGAGGTCAGGGACCCGGGGAGCTGTTTTTT.

The CDR3 DNA reads TGTGCCACCAGTGATTCCTCGCCGGGTCAAGAGACCCAGTACTTC. It codes for CATSDSSPGQETQYF. The V call is TRBV24-1, the J call TRBJ2-5; no clear D. From germline, CDR1 is KGHDR and CDR2 SFDVKD. There are 15 residues in the CDR3. The ends were cut back, 2 bases at V and 2 bases at J, with 11 bases in the middle.

The rearrangement joins TRBV3-1 to TRBJ2-2, with D maybe TRBD1 (6 bases). The length of the CDR3 is 15 residues. Germline CDR1 and CDR2: LGHDT and YNNKEL (reference sequence). The germline V and J ends were trimmed by 2 bases and 5 bases, with 12 bases remaining between them. CDR3 DNA sequence: TGTGCCAGCAGCCAACCAGGGGTAATAACCGGGGAGCTGTTTTTT. Translation gives CASSQPGVITGELFF.